The 20 T cell receptor beta chains below were found in one sample sequenced in a study of blood T cell repertoires in COVID-19. The assay was immunoSEQ multiplex PCR, and TCRdb's table has in-frame clones only and misses some. Among about 300,000 clones listed, 70% to 90% were seen once. The sample taken for sequencing was peripheral blood. Receptors originate from a man between 70 and 80 years old with acute or convalescent COVID-19.

The rearrangement links TRBV13 to TRBJ1-4, with a weak D call TRBD1 (6 bases). Trimming cost V 3 bases and J 8 bases, with 7 bases left between them. The germline CDR1 and CDR2 sequences are PRHDT and FYEKMQ (reference sequence). The CDR3 loop spans 12 amino acids. This chain's CDR3 is CASSLQGEKLFF. Here the CDR3 DNA reads TGTGCCAGCAGCTTGCAGGGGGAAAAACTGTTTTTT.

The chain joins TRBV2 to TRBJ2-7; possible D gene TRBD2, 5 bases. The CDR3 loop spans 12 amino acids. V was cut by 6 bases and J by 3 bases, with 9 bases left in between. In germline, CDR1 is SNHLY, CDR2 FYNNEI. CDR3 sequence: CASSLGLYEQYF. In nucleotides, the CDR3 is TGTGCCAGCAGCCTAGGACTCTACGAGCAGTACTTC.

The V and J genes are TRBV5-1 and TRBJ2-5; 10 bases are shared with TRBD2. Germline-derived CDR1 and CDR2 are SGHRS and YFSETQ. Unmatched junction bases numbered 7, after V lost 5 bases and J lost 3 bases. The CDR3 is 15 residues long. CDR3 in amino acids: CASSWLAGAKETQYF. As DNA, the CDR3 is TGCGCCAGCAGTTGGCTAGCGGGAGCGAAAGAGACCCAGTACTTC.

The rearrangement joins TRBV7-2 to TRBJ1-3; possible D gene TRBD1, 5 bases. The CDR3 is made up of 15 amino acids. Germline lookup yields CDR1 SGHTA and CDR2 FQGNSA. V was cut by 2 bases and J by 2 bases, with 10 bases left in between. The CDR3 DNA sequence: TGTGCCAGCAGCTTATGGGGCCAGCCTGGAAACACCATATATTTT. It encodes CASSLWGQPGNTIYF.

The chain recombines TRBV5-8 with TRBJ1-3; possible D gene TRBD1, 5 bases. CDR1 SGHTS and CDR2 YDEGEE come from the germline V gene. V was pared by 3 bases and J by 1 base, with 8 bases between. The CDR3 consists of 14 residues. CDR3 region: CASSSQGSGNTIYF. DNA of the CDR3: TGTGCCAGCAGCTCCCAGGGTTCTGGAAACACCATATATTTT.

The chain is built from TRBV29-1 and TRBJ1-1; tentatively, D is TRBD1 (6 bases). Trimming took off 6 bases at V and 11 bases at J, with 16 bases between the two ends. CDR1 and CDR2 (germline): SQVTM, ANQGSEA. The CDR3 has 11 residues. CDR3 in amino acids: CSVRQDLLAFF. The DNA for the CDR3 is TGCAGCGTGCGACAGGATCTCCTGGCTTTCTTT. Full variable domain (outside the CDR3, taken from reference TRBV29-1 and TRBJ1-1): SAVISQKPSRDICQRGTSLTIQCQVDSQVTMMFWYRQQPGQSLTLIATANQGSEATYESGFVIDKFPISRPNLTFSTLTVSNMSPEDSSIYLCSVRQDLLAFFGQGTRLTVV.

This chain uses TRBV19 with TRBJ1-4; D call uncertain. Germline V gene lookup returns CDR1 LNHDA and CDR2 SQIVND (reference sequence). CDR3 size: 14 residues. V was pared by 8 bases and J by 4 bases, with 14 bases between. This CDR3 is CASRRESFNEKLFF. Here the CDR3 DNA reads TGTGCCAGTCGGCGGGAGTCCTTTAATGAAAAACTGTTTTTT. The full variable domain, rest sourced from reference TRBV19 and TRBJ1-4, is DGGITQSPKYLFRKEGQNVTLSCEQNLNHDAMYWYRQDPGQGLRLIYYSQIVNDFQKGDIAEGYSVSREKKESFPLTVTSAQKNPTAFYLCASRRESFNEKLFFGSGTQLSVL.

V and J are TRBV5-1 and TRBJ1-6; 10 positions match TRBD1. The CDR3 is made up of 14 amino acids. Looked up from germline, CDR1 is SGHRS and CDR2 is YFSETQ. Trimming cost V 9 bases and J 10 bases; bases outside gene matches: 10. The CDR3: CATTTGTGESPLHF. CDR3 DNA sequence: TGCGCCACCACGACCGGGACAGGGGAATCACCCCTCCACTTT. Full variable domain (remainder filled in from reference TRBV5-1 and TRBJ1-6): KAGVTQTPRYLIKTRGQQVTLSCSPISGHRSVSWYQQTPGQGLQFLFEYFSETQRNKGNFPGRFSGRQFSNSRSEMNVSTLELGDSALYLCATTTGTGESPLHFGNGTRLTVT.

The chain combines TRBV29-1 with TRBJ1-2, with D tentatively TRBD1 (5 bases). The CDR3 has 11 residues. V was pared by 7 bases and J by 9 bases, with 15 bases between. Germline V lookup: CDR1 SQVTM, CDR2 ANQGSEA. DNA of the CDR3: TGCAGCGCAGGGATTGAGGGCCGCTACACCTTC. Its translation is CSAGIEGRYTF.

Note on this clone: The same CDR3 also results from other DNA sequences found in this sample. The chain's CDR3 is CASSFTGGTEAFF. The CDR3 DNA sequence: TGTGCCAGCAGTTTCACAGGGGGCACTGAAGCTTTCTTT. The chain is built from TRBV6-2 or TRBV6-3 and TRBJ1-1; 8 bases line up with TRBD1. Germline values: CDR1 MNHEY, CDR2 SVGEGT. The CDR3 is made up of 13 amino acids. Trimming cost V 4 bases and J 4 bases; bases outside gene matches: 2.

The chain carries TRBV4-2 and TRBJ1-1; D is unclear. V shed 5 bases and J shed 5 bases, with 9 bases lying between them. CDR1 and CDR2 from the germline V gene are LGHNA and YNFKEQ. This CDR3 comprises 12 residues. This CDR3 reads CASSSLETEAFF. The DNA of the CDR3 is TGTGCCAGCAGCTCACTTGAGACTGAAGCTTTCTTT.

V usage is TRBV6-5 and J usage is TRBJ2-5; TRBD1 matches at 7 bases. Germline V gene sequence: CDR1 MNHEY, CDR2 SVGAGI. CDR3 length: 16 residues. V shed 3 bases and J 3 bases; nucleotides not matched to a gene: 10. The DNA for the CDR3 is TGTGCCAGCAGTTATCGACAGGGCGGGTTAGAAGAGACCCAGTACTTC. Translation: CASSYRQGGLEETQYF.

The rearrangement joins TRBV11-2 to TRBJ1-1; 7 bases agree with TRBD1. J gave up 3 bases and V 6 bases, and 13 bases lay outside the gene matches. Germline V gives CDR1 SGHAT, CDR2 FQNNGV. CDR3 length: 16 residues. In DNA form, the CDR3 reads TGTGCCAGCAGTCAACGACAGGGCTGGGGTGACACTGAAGCTTTCTTT. It yields the protein CASSQRQGWGDTEAFF.

The V call is TRBV6-6, the J call TRBJ1-5; TRBD1 might be the D (6 bases). From germline, CDR1 is MNHNY and CDR2 SVGAGI (reference sequence). The germline V and J ends were trimmed by 8 bases and 0 bases, with 14 bases remaining between them. CDR3 length equals 15 residues. CDR3 in amino acids: CASRSRGISNQPQHF. The CDR3 DNA reads as TGTGCCAGCCGTTCAAGGGGGATTAGCAATCAGCCCCAGCATTTT.

The V and J genes are TRBV19 and TRBJ1-2; TRBD1 might be the D (5 bases). Germline CDR1 is LNHDA and CDR2 is SQIVND (reference sequence). This CDR3 comprises 15 residues. Trimming took 6 bases from V and 2 from J, leaving 16 bases between them. The CDR3 DNA sequence: TGTGCCAGTAGCCCGACAGATTTCTTCAACTATGGCTACACCTTC. Amino acids: CASSPTDFFNYGYTF.

The V call is TRBV28, the J call TRBJ1-5; the D gene is possibly TRBD1 (5 bases). Deletions cut 8 bases from V and 2 bases from J, with 22 bases between. Germline-derived CDR1 and CDR2 are MDHEN and SYDVKM. This CDR3 contains 17 residues. The CDR3 DNA is TGTGCCAGCCGGGTGGCAGGGAGGGAACCAGGCAATCAGCCCCAGCATTTT. This encodes CASRVAGREPGNQPQHF.

The chain is built from TRBV7-3 and TRBJ2-3, with D possibly matching TRBD2 (5 bases). The CDR3 has 13 amino acids. The V end lost 5 bases, the J end lost 6 bases, and 12 bases lay between the germline ends. Germline assignment: CDR1 SGHTA and CDR2 FQGTGA. Here the CDR3 reads CASSPGLDDTQYF. Here the CDR3 DNA reads TGTGCCAGCAGCCCCGGACTTGACGATACGCAGTATTTT.

The chain combines TRBV5-5 with TRBJ1-5; D may be TRBD1 (5 bases). V gave up 4 bases and J gave up 1 base, with 18 bases separating them. This CDR3 comprises 17 residues. CDR1 and CDR2 (germline): SGHKS, YYEKEE (reference sequence). DNA for the CDR3: TGTGCCAGCAGCCCCCACCGGGGGGGGTTAAGCAATCAGCCCCAGCATTTT. Amino acids: CASSPHRGGLSNQPQHF.

The rearrangement links TRBV30 to TRBJ1-2; TRBD1 is a possible D gene (5 bases). Trimming took 4 bases from V and 8 from J, leaving 17 bases between them. Germline V CDR1 and CDR2: GTSNPN, SVGIG (reference sequence). CDR3 length: 13 residues. CDR3 region: CAWTRVDSKGYTF. CDR3 DNA sequence: TGTGCCTGGACCCGCGTAGACAGTAAGGGCTACACCTTC.

The V and J genes are TRBV3-1 (or the pseudogene TRBV3-2) and TRBJ2-5, with unresolved D. CDR3 length: 16 residues. Germline V gene lookup returns CDR1 LGHDT and CDR2 YNNKEL (reference sequence). V was clipped by 4 bases and J by 0 bases, with 15 bases between them. CDR3 nucleotides: TGTGCCAGCAGCCCGCGAGGAGACCCGTACCAAGAGACCCAGTACTTC. Protein sequence: CASSPRGDPYQETQYF.